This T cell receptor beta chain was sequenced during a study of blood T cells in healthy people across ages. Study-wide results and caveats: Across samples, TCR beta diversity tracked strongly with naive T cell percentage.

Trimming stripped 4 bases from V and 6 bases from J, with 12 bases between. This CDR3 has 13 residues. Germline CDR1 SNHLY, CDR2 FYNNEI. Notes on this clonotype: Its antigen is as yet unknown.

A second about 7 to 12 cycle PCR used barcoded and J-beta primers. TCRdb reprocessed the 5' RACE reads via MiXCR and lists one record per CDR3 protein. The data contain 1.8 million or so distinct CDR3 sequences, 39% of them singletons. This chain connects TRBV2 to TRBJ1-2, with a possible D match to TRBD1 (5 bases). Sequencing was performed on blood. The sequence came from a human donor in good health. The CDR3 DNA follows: TGTGCCAGCAGTGTCATGGGGACTGATGGCTACACCTTC. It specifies CASSVMGTDGYTF.